The rows below give T cell receptor beta chains drawn from one sample of a study of blood T cell repertoires in COVID-19. Only in-frame clones appear in the TCRdb table, and some are missing; sequencing was by immunoSEQ multiplex PCR. The sample yields 150,000 to 200,000 clones, about 80% seen once. The sample consisted of PBMCs or T cells enriched from blood (not recorded which). These receptors came from a man between 45 and 60 years old who had recovered from COVID-19. Both conserved end residues are trimmed from each CDR3. Size values are once, few and many counts, or a class for expanded clones, and some rows have none.

. | TRBJ1-1 | TRBV11-2 | ASSLEGTVNTEAF
. | TRBJ2-3 | TRBV10-3 | ASNTGFPTDTQY
. | TRBJ1-1 | TRBV19 | ASSRNPGQGIGTEAF
. | TRBJ1-2 | TRBV7-2 | ASSATMNYGYT
. | TRBJ2-3 | TRBV11-2 | ATRLAGADTQY
. | TRBJ1-5 | TRBV4-2 | ASSQDFGFSGQPQH
. | TRBJ1-1 | TRBV10-3 | AISESIMGAGGAF
. | TRBJ1-2 | TRBV15 | ATSREGDPT
. | TRBJ2-1 | TRBV7-3 | ASSFMDRTNEQF
. | TRBJ2-1 | TRBV12-5 | ASGLVDWRGFF
. | TRBJ2-7 | TRBV7-2 | ASSLGTSGALPTHEQY
. | TRBJ1-6 | TRBV10-3 | AISGSGGENSPLH
. | TRBJ1-2 | TRBV6-2/TRBV6-3 | ASSRALTGFHGYT
. | TRBJ1-1 | TRBV30 | AWSVPGIEAF
. | TRBJ1-4 | TRBV18 | ASTRGLSNEKLF
. | TRBJ2-1 | TRBV19 | ASSISRRGYNEQF
. | TRBJ2-7 | TRBV12-5 | ASGLVLGQDHYEQY
. | TRBJ2-7 | TRBV24-1 | ATSDPGQGFSEQY
. | TRBJ2-2 | TRBV15 | ATRDRGTGELF
. | TRBJ1-4 | TRBV7-9 | ASALQGFPSEKLF
few | TRBJ2-5 | TRBV5-1 | ASSWDRETQY
few | TRBJ1-2 | TRBV19 | ASSIGYGSYGYT
. | TRBJ1-2 | TRBV12-5 | ASGLPGLNYT
. | TRBJ2-5 | TRBV18 | ASSTGVEETQY
few | TRBJ2-1 | TRBV2 | ASSSSGGSYNEQF
few | TRBJ2-5 | TRBV24-1 | ATSDKRDSPRETQY
. | TRBJ1-6 | TRBV18 | ASSPAGARGRSPLH
. | TRBJ1-5 | TRBV21-1 | ATLFPRQGVGYSNQPQH
. | TRBJ2-7 | TRBV4-2 | ASSQGQRYEQY
. | TRBJ2-7 | TRBV27 | ASSLYLARHEQY
. | TRBJ1-3 | TRBV24-1 | ATSDLAGGILNSGNTIY
. | TRBJ1-1 | TRBV12-3/TRBV12-4 | ASTKTLNTEAF
. | TRBJ2-7 | TRBV11-2 | ASSLDLRRQGLSYEQY
. | TRBJ2-1 | TRBV3-1/TRBV3-2 | ASSQGTSGGARISEQF
. | TRBJ2-2 | TRBV6-1 | ASSALGTGVDTGELF
. | TRBJ2-3 | TRBV7-3 | ASSLGGGLGTDTQY
. | TRBJ2-5 | TRBV2 | ASRTGTGLETQY